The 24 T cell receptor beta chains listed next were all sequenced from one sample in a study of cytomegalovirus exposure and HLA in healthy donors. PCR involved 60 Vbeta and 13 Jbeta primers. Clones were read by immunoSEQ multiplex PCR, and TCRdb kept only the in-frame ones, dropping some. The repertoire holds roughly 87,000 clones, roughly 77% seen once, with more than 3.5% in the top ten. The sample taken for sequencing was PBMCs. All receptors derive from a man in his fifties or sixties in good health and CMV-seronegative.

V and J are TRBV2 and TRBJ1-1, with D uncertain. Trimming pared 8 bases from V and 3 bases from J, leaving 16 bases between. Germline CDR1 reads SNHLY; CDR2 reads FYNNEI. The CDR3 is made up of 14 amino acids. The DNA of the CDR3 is TGTGCCAGCGGCCTACCGGTGGGCTACACTGAAGCTTTCTTT. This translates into CASGLPVGYTEAFF.

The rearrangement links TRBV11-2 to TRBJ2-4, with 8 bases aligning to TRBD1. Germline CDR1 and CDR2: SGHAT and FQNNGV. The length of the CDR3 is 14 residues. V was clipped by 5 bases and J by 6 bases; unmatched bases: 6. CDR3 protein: CASSQDRVGNIQYF. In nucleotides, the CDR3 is TGTGCCAGCAGCCAGGACAGGGTAGGAAACATTCAGTACTTC.

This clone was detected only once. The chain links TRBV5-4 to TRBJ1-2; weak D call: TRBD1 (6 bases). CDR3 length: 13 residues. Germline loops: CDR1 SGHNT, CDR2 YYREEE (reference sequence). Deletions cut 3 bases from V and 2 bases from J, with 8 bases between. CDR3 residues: CASSWDTNYGYTF. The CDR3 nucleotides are TGTGCCAGCAGCTGGGACACCAACTATGGCTACACCTTC.

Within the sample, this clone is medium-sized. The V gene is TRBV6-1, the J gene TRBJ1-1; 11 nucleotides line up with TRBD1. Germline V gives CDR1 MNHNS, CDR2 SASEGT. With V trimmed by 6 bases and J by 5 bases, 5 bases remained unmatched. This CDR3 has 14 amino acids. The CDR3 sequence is CASSFGTGGTEAFF. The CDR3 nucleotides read TGTGCCAGCAGCTTCGGGACAGGGGGGACTGAAGCTTTCTTT.

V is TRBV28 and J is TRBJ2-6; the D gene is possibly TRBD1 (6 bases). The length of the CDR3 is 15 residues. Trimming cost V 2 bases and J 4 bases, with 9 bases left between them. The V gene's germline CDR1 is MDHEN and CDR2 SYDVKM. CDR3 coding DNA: TGTGCCAGCAGTTTAACAGGGTACGGGGCCAACGTCCTGACTTTC. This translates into CASSLTGYGANVLTF.

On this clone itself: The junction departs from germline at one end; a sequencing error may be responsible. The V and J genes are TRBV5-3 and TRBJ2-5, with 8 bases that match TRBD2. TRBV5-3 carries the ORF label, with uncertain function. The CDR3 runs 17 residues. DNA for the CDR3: TGTGCCAGAAGCTGTCGTACTGGACTAGCAGGTCGAGAGGCCCAGTACTTC. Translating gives CARSCRTGLAGREAQYF.

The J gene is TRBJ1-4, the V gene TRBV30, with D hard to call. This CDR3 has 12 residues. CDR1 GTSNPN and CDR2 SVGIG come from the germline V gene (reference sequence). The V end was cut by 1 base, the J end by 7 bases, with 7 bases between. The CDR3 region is CAWSGGTEKLFF. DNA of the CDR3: TGTGCCTGGAGTGGAGGAACTGAAAAACTGTTTTTT. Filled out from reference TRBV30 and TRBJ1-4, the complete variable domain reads SQTIHQWPATLVQPVGSPLSLECTVEGTSNPNLYWYRQAAGRGLQLLFYSVGIGQISSEVPQNLSASRPQDRQFILSSKKLLLSDSGFYLCAWSGGTEKLFFGSGTQLSVL.

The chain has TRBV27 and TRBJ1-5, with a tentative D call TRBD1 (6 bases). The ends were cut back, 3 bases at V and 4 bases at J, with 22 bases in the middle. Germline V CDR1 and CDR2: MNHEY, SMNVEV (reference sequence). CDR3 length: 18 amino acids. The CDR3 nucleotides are TGTGCCAGCAGTTTGGGGGCAGTTGGCCGATTTGGGAATCAGCCCCAGCATTTT. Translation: CASSLGAVGRFGNQPQHF.

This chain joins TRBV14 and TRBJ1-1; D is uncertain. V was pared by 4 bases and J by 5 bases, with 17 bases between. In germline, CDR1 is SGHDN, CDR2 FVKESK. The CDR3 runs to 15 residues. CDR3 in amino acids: CASSLHRVPGTEAFF. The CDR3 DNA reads TGTGCCAGCAGCCTCCACCGGGTCCCTGGGACTGAAGCTTTCTTT.

The CDR3 is CASSSPRTRGTQRETQYF. As DNA, the CDR3 is TGTGCCAGCAGCTCCCCTAGGACTCGGGGTACACAACGGGAGACCCAGTACTTC. This chain uses TRBV7-9 with TRBJ2-5; TRBD2 is a possible D gene (5 bases). Trimming took 4 bases from V and 5 from J, leaving 26 bases between them. Germline V lookup: CDR1 SEHNR, CDR2 FQNEAQ (reference sequence). The CDR3 contains 18 residues.

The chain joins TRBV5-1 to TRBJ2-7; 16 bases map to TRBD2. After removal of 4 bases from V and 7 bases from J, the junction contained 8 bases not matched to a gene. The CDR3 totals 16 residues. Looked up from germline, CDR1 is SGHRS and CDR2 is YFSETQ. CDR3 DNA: TGCGCCAGCAGCCCCGGGACTAGCGGGGGGGCGCAGGAGCAGTACTTC. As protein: CASSPGTSGGAQEQYF.

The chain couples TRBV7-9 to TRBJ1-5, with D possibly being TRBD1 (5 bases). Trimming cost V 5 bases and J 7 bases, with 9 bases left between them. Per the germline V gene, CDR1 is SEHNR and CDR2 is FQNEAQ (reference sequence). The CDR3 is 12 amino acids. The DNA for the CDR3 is TGTGCCAGCAGCACTCAGGGACAGCCCCAGCATTTT. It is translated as CASSTQGQPQHF.

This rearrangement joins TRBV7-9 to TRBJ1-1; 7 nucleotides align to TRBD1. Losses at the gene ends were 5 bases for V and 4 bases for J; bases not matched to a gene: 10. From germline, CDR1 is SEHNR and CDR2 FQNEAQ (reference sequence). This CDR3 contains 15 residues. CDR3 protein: CASSPPRGLVTEAFF. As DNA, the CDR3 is TGTGCCAGCAGCCCACCCAGGGGGTTAGTCACTGAAGCTTTCTTT.

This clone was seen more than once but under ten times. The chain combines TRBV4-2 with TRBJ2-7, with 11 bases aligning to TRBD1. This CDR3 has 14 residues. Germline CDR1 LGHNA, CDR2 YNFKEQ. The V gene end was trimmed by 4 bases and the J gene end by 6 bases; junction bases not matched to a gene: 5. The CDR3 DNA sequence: TGTGCCAGCAGCCGGACAGGGGGCTTCGGCGAGCAGTACTTC. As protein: CASSRTGGFGEQYF.

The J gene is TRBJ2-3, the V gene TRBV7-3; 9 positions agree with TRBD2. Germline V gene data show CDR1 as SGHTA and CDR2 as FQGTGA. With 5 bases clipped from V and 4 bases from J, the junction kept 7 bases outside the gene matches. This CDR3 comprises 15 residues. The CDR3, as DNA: TGTGCCAGCAGCCTACCGACTAGCGGAGCAGATACGCAGTATTTT. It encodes CASSLPTSGADTQYF.

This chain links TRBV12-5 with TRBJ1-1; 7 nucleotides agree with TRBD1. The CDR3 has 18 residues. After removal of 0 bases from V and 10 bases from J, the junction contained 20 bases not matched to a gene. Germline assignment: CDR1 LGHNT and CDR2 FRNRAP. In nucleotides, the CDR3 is TGTGCTAGTGGTTTGGTATTGGTAGGAGGGACAGCCAACAACTCAGCTTTCTTT. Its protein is CASGLVLVGGTANNSAFF.

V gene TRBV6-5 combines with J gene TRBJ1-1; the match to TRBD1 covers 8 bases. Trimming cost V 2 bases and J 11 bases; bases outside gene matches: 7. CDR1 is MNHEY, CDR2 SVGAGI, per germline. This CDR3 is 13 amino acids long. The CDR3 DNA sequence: TGTGCCAGCAGTTACAGCAGGGGGCTAAGCGCTTTCTTT. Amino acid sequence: CASSYSRGLSAFF.

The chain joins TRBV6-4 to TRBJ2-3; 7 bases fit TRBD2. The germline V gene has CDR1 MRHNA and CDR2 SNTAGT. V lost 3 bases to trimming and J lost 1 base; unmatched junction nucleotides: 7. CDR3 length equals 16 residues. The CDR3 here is CASSERLAVGTDTQYF. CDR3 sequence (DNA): TGTGCCAGCAGTGAGAGGCTAGCGGTAGGCACAGATACGCAGTATTTT.

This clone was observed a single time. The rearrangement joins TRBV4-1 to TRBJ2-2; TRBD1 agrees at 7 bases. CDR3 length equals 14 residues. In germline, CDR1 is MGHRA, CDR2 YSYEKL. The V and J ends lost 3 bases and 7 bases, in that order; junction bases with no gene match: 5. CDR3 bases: TGCGCCAGCAGCCACGTCAGGGGGATCGGGGAGCTGTTTTTT. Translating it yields CASSHVRGIGELFF.

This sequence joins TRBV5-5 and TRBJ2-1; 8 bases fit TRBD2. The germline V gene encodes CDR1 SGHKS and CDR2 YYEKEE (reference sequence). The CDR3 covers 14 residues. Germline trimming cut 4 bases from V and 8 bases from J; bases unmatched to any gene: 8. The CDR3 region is CASSPGLVSDEQFF. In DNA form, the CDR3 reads TGTGCCAGCAGCCCGGGACTAGTCAGCGATGAGCAGTTCTTC.

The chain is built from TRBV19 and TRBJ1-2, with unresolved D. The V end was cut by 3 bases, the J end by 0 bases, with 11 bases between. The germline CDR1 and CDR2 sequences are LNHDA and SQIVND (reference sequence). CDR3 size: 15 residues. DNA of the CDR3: TGTGCCAGTAGTATTATCCTTGCGACTAACTATGGCTACACCTTC. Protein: CASSIILATNYGYTF. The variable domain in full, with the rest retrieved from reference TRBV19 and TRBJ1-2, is DGGITQSPKYLFRKEGQNVTLSCEQNLNHDAMYWYRQDPGQGLRLIYYSQIVNDFQKGDIAEGYSVSREKKESFPLTVTSAQKNPTAFYLCASSIILATNYGYTFGSGTRLTVV.

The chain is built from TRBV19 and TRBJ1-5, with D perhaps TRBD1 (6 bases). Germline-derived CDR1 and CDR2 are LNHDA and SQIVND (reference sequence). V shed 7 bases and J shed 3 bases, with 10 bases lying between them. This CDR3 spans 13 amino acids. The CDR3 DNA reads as TGTGCCAGTATGGACAGTTACAATCAGCCCCAGCATTTT. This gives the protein CASMDSYNQPQHF.

The DNA of the CDR3 is TGTGCCAGCAGTTTTACAGTGGAGGGCTATGGCTACACCTTC. It specifies CASSFTVEGYGYTF. The chain carries TRBV6-5 and TRBJ1-2; D ambiguous. The germline V gene encodes CDR1 MNHEY and CDR2 SVGAGI. Trimming pared 4 bases from V and 4 bases from J, leaving 13 bases between. CDR3 length equals 14 residues.

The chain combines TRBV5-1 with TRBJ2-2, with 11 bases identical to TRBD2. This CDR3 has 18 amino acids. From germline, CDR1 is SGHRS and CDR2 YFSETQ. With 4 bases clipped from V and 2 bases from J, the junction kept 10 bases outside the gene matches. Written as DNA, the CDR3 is TGCGCCAGCAGCAAAGTGGCTAGCGGGGGGCTTAACACCGGGGAGCTGTTTTTT. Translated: CASSKVASGGLNTGELFF.